Listed below are T cell receptor beta chains from one sample, sequenced in a study of cytomegalovirus exposure and HLA in healthy donors. The table came from immunoSEQ multiplex PCR; TCRdb's copy has only in-frame clones and leaves some out. The table shows some 67,000 clones, with more than 80% occurring only once. Sequencing was carried out using PBMCs. Receptors originate from a woman aged 25 to 39 in good health and CMV-seropositive. The CDR3 runs from the conserved cysteine through the conserved F or W. D genes are given only for firm matches. A row's size may be missing; if present it is once, few, many or a size class.

v_call	d_call	j_call	clone_size	cdr3_aa	cdr3_nt
TRBV27	TRBD1	TRBJ1-5	NA	CASRTGGTGRYSNQPQHF	TGTGCCAGCAGAACCGGGGGGACAGGGAGATATAGCAATCAGCCCCAGCATTTT
TRBV11-3	TRBD1	TRBJ2-3	once	CASSPYGTDSDTQYF	TGTGCCAGCAGCCCCTACGGGACAGACTCAGATACGCAGTATTTT
TRBV5-1	NA	TRBJ2-5	NA	CASSLAGILETQYF	TGCGCCAGCAGCTTAGCAGGTATTCTTGAGACCCAGTACTTC
TRBV30	TRBD2	TRBJ2-3	few	CAWRGTSGRGGAQYF	TGTGCCTGGAGGGGGACTAGCGGGAGGGGAGGGGCGCAGTATTTT
TRBV7-9	TRBD2	TRBJ2-7	NA	CASSLEGGSGLSYEQYF	TGTGCCAGCAGCTTAGAAGGAGGTAGCGGGCTCTCCTACGAGCAGTACTTC
TRBV5-1	TRBD1	TRBJ1-2	once	CASSSGQPQGGYTF	TGCGCCAGCAGCTCGGGACAGCCTCAGGGTGGCTACACCTTC
TRBV19	NA	TRBJ1-2	NA	CASSIDTVPRGGYTF	TGTGCCAGTAGTATAGATACGGTCCCTAGAGGTGGCTACACCTTC
TRBV19	TRBD2	TRBJ2-1	few	CASLSRLAGARGEQFF	TGTGCCAGCCTCTCCCGACTAGCGGGAGCACGGGGTGAGCAGTTCTTC
TRBV15	TRBD2	TRBJ2-1	NA	CATSHLAGGPRKEQFF	TGTGCCACCAGCCACTTAGCGGGAGGGCCCAGAAAGGAGCAGTTCTTC
TRBV10-3	NA	TRBJ2-7	NA	CAISQGKSSYEQYF	TGTGCCATCAGTCAGGGGAAGTCCTCCTACGAGCAGTACTTC
TRBV19	NA	TRBJ2-3	NA	CASSNLGAPSTDTQYF	TGTGCCAGTAGTAACCTAGGGGCGCCTAGCACAGATACGCAGTATTTT
TRBV5-4	TRBD2	TRBJ2-7	NA	CASSGTSGTYEQYF	TGTGCCAGCAGCGGGACTAGCGGGACTTACGAGCAGTACTTC
TRBV11-1	TRBD2	TRBJ2-1	few	CASSLESSGRRYEQFF	TGTGCCAGCAGCTTAGAATCCAGCGGGAGGAGGTATGAGCAGTTCTTC
TRBV19	TRBD2	TRBJ2-7	NA	CASSTSGYEQYF	TGTGCCAGTAGTACTAGCGGCTACGAGCAGTACTTC
TRBV4-1	NA	TRBJ1-4	few	CASSNPGPQGSEKLFF	TGCGCCAGCAGCAACCCTGGTCCCCAGGGAAGTGAAAAACTGTTTTTT
TRBV5-4	TRBD2	TRBJ2-7	NA	CASSLEREPYEQYF	TGTGCCAGCAGCTTGGAGCGGGAGCCCTACGAGCAGTACTTC
TRBV4-1	TRBD2	TRBJ2-1	NA	CASSHRKAGTSGANEQFF	TGCGCCAGCAGCCACCGCAAGGCGGGGACTAGCGGGGCTAATGAGCAGTTCTTC
TRBV2	NA	TRBJ2-7	NA	CARGQPEKYEQYF	TGTGCCAGAGGACAGCCCGAGAAGTACGAGCAGTACTTC
TRBV6-5	NA	TRBJ2-3	few	CASSYGADSPTDTQYF	TGTGCCAGCAGTTACGGCGCAGACAGCCCCACAGATACGCAGTATTTT